The present entry profiles one TCR beta chain with its context. The sample originates from a study of blood T cell repertoires in COVID-19. Method: immunoSEQ multiplex PCR; TCRdb's copy keeps in-frame clones and lacks some. The sample shows about 130,000 clones, about 86% of them seen only once. Germline V gene sequence: CDR1 SGHRS, CDR2 YFSETQ. This CDR3 is built from 14 residues. V was pared by 0 bases and J by 5 bases, with 9 bases between. The sequence derives from a man aged 50 to 60 who had recovered from COVID-19. The rearrangement joins TRBV5-1 to TRBJ2-1; possibly TRBD1 for D (5 bases). The sample comprised PBMCs or T cells enriched from blood (not recorded which). The CDR3 region has the DNA TGCGCCAGCAGCTTGGGACAGAGAGACAATGAGCAGTTCTTC. Protein sequence: CASSLGQRDNEQFF.